This record looks at one TCR beta chain sequence and its context. V was shortened by 2 bases and J by 5 bases, with 13 bases between the two germline ends. Germline values: CDR1 MNHEY, CDR2 SVGEGT. The CDR3 runs to 14 residues. This record comes from a study of human T cells and chemical hapten exposure. Specified time point: pre-sensitization, week 0. The treatment denotes: therapeutic diphenylcyclopropenone sensitization with weekly scalp DPC. TCRdb used MiXCR to reprocess the RACE reads, holding one entry per CDR3 protein. Of some 200,000 distinct CDR3 sequences detected, nearly 30% appear once; the ten largest clones hold less than 3.5%.

Sequenced here: whole blood, sampled in connection with sensitization to the hapten diphenylcyclopropenone (DPC). The chain employs TRBV6-2 or TRBV6-3 and TRBJ2-7; possible D gene TRBD2, 6 bases. The TCR sequence derives from a woman in her twenties or thirties with alopecia areata. Some clones in this sample may be carry-over from other donors' samples. The CDR3 loop reads CASSYQGGSDEQYF. The CDR3 DNA follows: TGTGCCAGCAGTTACCAAGGAGGGAGCGACGAGCAGTACTTC.